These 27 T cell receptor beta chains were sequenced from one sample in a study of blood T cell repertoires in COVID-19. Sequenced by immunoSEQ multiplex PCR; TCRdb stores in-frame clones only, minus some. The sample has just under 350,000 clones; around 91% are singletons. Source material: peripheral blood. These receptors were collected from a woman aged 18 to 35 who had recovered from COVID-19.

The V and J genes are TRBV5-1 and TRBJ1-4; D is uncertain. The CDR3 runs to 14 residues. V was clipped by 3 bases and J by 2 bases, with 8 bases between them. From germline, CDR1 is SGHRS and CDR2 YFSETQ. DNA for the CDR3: TGCGCCAGCAGCTGGACGGGGACTAATGAAAAACTGTTTTTT. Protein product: CASSWTGTNEKLFF.

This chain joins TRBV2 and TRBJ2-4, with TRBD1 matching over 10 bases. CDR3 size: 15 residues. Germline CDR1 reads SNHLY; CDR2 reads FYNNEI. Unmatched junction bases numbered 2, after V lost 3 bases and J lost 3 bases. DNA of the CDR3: TGTGCCAGCAGTGACGGGACAGGGGTCAAAAACATTCAGTACTTC. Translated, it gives CASSDGTGVKNIQYF.

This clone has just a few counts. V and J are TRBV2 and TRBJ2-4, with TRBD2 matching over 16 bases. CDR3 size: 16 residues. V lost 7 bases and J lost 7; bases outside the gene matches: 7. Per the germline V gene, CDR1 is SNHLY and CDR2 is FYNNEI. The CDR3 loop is CASTPGLAGGWNIQYF. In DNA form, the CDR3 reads TGTGCCAGCACGCCGGGACTAGCGGGAGGGTGGAACATTCAGTACTTC.

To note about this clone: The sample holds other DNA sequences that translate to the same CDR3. CDR3 in DNA: TGCGCCAGCAGCTTGGGACAGGGCACCTATGGCTACACCTTC. Its protein product is CASSLGQGTYGYTF. The chain is built from TRBV5-1 and TRBJ1-2; 7 bases map to TRBD1. The CDR3 totals 14 residues. Germline assignment: CDR1 SGHRS and CDR2 YFSETQ. With 0 bases clipped from V and 4 bases from J, the junction kept 3 bases outside the gene matches.

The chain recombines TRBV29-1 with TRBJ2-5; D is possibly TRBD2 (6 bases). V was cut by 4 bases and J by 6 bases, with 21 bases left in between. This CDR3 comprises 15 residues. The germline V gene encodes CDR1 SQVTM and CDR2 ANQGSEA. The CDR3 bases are TGCAGCGTTGTAAAGACAACGGGGGATGCGAAGACCCAGTACTTC. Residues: CSVVKTTGDAKTQYF.

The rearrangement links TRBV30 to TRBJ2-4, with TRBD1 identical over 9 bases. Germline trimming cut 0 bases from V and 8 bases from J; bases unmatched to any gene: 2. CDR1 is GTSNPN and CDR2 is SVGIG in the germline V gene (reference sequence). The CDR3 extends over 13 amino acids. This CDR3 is CAWSVQGADIQYF. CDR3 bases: TGTGCCTGGAGTGTACAGGGGGCGGACATTCAGTACTTC.

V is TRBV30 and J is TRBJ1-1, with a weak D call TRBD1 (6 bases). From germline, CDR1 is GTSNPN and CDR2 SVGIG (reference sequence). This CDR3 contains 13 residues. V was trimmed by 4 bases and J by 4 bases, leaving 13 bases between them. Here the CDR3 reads CAWNGGRITEAFF. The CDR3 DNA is TGTGCCTGGAACGGGGGGCGAATCACTGAAGCTTTCTTT.

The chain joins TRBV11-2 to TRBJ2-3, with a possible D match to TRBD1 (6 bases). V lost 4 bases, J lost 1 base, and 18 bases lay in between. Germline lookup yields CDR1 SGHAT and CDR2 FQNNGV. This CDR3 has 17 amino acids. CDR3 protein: CASSYTLGTSRTDTQYF. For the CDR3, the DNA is TGTGCCAGCAGCTACACCCTAGGGACATCCCGCACAGATACGCAGTATTTT.

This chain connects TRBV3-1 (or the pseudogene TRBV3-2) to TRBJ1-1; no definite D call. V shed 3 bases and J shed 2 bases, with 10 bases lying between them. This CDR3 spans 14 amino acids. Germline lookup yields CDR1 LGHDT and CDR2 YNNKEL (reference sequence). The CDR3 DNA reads TGTGCCAGCAGCCAGGAGGAAGGCAACACTGAAGCTTTCTTT. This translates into CASSQEEGNTEAFF.

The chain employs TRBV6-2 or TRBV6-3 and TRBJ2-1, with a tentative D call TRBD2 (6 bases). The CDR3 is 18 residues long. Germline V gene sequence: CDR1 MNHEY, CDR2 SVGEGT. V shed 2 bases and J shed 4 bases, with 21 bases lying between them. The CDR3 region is CASSYNPRRAAEYNEQFF. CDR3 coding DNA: TGTGCCAGCAGTTACAACCCTCGGAGGGCGGCGGAATACAATGAGCAGTTCTTC.

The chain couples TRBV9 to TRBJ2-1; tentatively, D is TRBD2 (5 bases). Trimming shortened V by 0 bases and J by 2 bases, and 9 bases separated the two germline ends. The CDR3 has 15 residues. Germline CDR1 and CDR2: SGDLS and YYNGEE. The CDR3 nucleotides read TGTGCCAGCAGCGTAGAGGGAGTCACCTACAATGAGCAGTTCTTC. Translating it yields CASSVEGVTYNEQFF.

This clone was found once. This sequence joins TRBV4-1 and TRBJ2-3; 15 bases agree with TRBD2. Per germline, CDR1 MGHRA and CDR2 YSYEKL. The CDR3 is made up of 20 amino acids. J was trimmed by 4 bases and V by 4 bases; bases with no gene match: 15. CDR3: CASSRLLRTSGRAGADTQYF. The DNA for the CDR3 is TGCGCCAGCAGCCGTCTGCTCCGGACTAGCGGGAGGGCCGGGGCAGATACGCAGTATTTT.

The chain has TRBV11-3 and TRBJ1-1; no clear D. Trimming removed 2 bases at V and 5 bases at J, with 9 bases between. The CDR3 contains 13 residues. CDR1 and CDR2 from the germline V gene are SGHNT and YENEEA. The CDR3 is CASSLSRYTEAFF. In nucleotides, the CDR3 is TGTGCCAGCAGCTTAAGTAGATATACTGAAGCTTTCTTT.

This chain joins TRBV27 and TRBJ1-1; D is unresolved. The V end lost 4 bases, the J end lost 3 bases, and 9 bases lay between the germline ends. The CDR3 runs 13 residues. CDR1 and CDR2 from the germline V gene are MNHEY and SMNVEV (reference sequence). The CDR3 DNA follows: TGTGCCAGCAGTTCAGGCCAAGACACTGAAGCTTTCTTT. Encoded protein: CASSSGQDTEAFF.

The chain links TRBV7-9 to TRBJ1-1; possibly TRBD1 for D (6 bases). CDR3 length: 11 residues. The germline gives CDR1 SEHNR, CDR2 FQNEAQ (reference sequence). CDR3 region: CGGPLNTEAFF. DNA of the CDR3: TGTGGGGGGCCCTTGAACACTGAAGCTTTCTTT. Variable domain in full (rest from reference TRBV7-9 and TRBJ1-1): DTGVSQNPRHKITKRGQNVTFRCDPISEHNRLYWYRQTLGQGPEFLTYFQNEAQLEKSRLLSDRFSAERPKGSFSTLEIQRTEQGDSAMYLCGGPLNTEAFFGQGTRLTVV.

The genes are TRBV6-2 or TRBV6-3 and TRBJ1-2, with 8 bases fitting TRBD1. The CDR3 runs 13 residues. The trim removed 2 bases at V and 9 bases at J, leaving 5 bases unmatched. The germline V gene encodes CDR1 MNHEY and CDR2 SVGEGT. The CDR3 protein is CASSYRTGLSYTF. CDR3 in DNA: TGTGCCAGCAGTTACCGGACAGGGCTGAGCTACACCTTC.

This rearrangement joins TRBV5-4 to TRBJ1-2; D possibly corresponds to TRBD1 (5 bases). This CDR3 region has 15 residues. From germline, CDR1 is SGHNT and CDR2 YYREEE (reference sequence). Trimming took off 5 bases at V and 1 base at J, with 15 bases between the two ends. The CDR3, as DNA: TGTGCCAGCAGGCTTGGGTCGGGGGGTAACTATGGCTACACCTTC. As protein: CASRLGSGGNYGYTF.

For the CDR3, the DNA is TGTGCCAGCAGCTTAGCGCCAGGGTCATACAATGAGCAGTTCTTC. Residues: CASSLAPGSYNEQFF. The chain is built from TRBV7-2 and TRBJ2-1; perhaps TRBD1 as D (5 bases). The CDR3 runs 15 residues. The V end was cut by 0 bases, the J end by 4 bases, with 10 bases between. Germline CDR1 reads SGHTA; CDR2 reads FQGNSA.

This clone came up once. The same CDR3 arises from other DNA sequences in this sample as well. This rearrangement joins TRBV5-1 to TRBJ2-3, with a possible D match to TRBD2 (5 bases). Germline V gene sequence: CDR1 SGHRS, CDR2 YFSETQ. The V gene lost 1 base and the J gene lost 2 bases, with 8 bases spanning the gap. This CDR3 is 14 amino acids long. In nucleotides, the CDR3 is TGCGCCAGCAGCTTGTCGGGAACCACAGATACGCAGTATTTT. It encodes CASSLSGTTDTQYF.

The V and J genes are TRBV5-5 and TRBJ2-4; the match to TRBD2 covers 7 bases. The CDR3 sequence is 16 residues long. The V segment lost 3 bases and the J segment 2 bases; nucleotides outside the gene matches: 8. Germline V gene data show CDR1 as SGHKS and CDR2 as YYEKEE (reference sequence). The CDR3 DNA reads TGTGCCAGCAGCTCCCTGTCGGGGGGTACCAAAAACATTCAGTACTTC. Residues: CASSSLSGGTKNIQYF.

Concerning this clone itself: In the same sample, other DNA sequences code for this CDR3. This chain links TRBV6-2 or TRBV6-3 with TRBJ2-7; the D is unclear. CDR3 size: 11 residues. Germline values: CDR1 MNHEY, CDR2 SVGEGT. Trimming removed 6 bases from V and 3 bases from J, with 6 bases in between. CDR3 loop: CASSRGYEQYV. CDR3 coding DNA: TGTGCCAGCAGCCGCGGCTACGAGCAGTACGTC.

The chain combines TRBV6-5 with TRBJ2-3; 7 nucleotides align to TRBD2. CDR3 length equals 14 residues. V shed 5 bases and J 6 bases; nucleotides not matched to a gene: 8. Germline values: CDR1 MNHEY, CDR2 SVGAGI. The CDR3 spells CASSLGRGGDTQYF. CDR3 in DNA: TGTGCCAGCAGTCTAGGAAGGGGAGGGGATACGCAGTATTTT.

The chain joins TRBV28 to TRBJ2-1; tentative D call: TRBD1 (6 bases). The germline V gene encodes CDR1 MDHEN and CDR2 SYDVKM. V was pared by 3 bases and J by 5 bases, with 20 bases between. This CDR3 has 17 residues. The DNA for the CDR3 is TGTGCCAGCAGTTTGCGGAGCTTTGGACAGTCGAACAATGAGCAGTTCTTC. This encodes CASSLRSFGQSNNEQFF.

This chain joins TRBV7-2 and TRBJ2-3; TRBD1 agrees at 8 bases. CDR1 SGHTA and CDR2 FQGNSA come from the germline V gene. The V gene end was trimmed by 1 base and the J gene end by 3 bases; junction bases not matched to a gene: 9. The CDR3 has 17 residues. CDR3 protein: CASSLGGGQGLTDTQYF. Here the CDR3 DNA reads TGTGCCAGCAGCTTAGGGGGAGGACAGGGTTTAACAGATACGCAGTATTTT.

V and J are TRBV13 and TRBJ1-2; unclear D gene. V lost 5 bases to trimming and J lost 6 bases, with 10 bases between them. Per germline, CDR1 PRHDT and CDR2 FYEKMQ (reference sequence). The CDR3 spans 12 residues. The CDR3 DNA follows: TGTGCCAGCAGCGCCCTCATAGATGGCTACACCTTC. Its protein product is CASSALIDGYTF.

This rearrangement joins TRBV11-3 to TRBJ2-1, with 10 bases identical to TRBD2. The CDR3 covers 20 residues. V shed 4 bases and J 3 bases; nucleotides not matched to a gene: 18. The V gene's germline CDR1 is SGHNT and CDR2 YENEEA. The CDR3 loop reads CASSSRARLAGARGYNEQFF. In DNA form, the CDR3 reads TGTGCCAGCAGCTCCAGGGCTAGGCTAGCGGGAGCCCGTGGCTACAATGAGCAGTTCTTC.

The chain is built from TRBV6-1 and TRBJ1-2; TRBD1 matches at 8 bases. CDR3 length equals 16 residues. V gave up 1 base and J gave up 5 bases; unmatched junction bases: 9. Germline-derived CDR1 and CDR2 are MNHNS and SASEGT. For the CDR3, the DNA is TGTGCCAGCAGTGAAGGCGCAGACAGGGGTTTGTATGGCTACACCTTC. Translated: CASSEGADRGLYGYTF.